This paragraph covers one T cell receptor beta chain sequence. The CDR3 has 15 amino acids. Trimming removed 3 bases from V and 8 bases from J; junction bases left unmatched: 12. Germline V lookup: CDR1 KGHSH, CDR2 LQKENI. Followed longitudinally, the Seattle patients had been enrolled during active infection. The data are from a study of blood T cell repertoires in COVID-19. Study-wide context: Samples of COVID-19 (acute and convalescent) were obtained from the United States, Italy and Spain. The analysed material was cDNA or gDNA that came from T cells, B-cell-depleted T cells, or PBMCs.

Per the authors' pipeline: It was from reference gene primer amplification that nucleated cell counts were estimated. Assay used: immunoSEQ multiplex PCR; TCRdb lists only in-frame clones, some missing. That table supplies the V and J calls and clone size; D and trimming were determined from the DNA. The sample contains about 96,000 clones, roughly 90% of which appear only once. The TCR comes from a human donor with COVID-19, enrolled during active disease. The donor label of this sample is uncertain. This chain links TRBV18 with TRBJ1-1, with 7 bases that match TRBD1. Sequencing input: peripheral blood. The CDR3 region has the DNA TGTGCCAGCTCACCGTTTCCCGGGGACAGACTGGAAGCTTTCTTT. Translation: CASSPFPGDRLEAFF.